This TCR beta chain was sequenced for a study of tumor-infiltrating lymphocytes in primary liver carcinoma. Study-level information: Recorded tumor stage was T1-T3 N0M0, with diameters of about 4.2 to 10 cm.

Blood RNA originated from unsorted whole blood, with germline DNA additionally extracted. Prior to surgery, four milliliters of peripheral blood were drawn. The V gene lost 4 bases and the J gene lost 4 bases, with 16 bases spanning the gap. The CDR3 spans 15 residues. Per germline, CDR1 MGHRA and CDR2 YSYEKL. TCR beta cDNA was reverse-transcribed from roughly 520 ng of total RNA. The reaction used a constant-region primer and ProtoScript II reverse transcriptase. Libraries of TCR beta came from three nested multiplex PCR rounds with slightly modified ARM-PCR. Two initial PCR rounds of about 10 cycles each paired TRBV1-TRBV30 forward primers with a C-beta reverse primer. MiXCR, applied by TCRdb to the multiplex PCR reads, yields one record per CDR3 protein. The sample contains hundreds of thousands of distinct CDR3 sequences, around 50% of which appear only once. Remarks on this clonotype: As the CDR3 is not closed by the conserved phenylalanine or tryptophan, this likely results from a read error.

The receptor was isolated from a woman between 25 and 40 years old with primary liver carcinoma and hepatitis B virus infection. The sequenced sample consisted of peripheral blood. V and J are TRBV4-1 and TRBJ2-5; no clear D gene. DNA for the CDR3: TGCGCCAGCAGCCCAACGAGACTCGACCGAGAGACCCAGTACCTC. Encoded protein: CASSPTRLDRETQYL.